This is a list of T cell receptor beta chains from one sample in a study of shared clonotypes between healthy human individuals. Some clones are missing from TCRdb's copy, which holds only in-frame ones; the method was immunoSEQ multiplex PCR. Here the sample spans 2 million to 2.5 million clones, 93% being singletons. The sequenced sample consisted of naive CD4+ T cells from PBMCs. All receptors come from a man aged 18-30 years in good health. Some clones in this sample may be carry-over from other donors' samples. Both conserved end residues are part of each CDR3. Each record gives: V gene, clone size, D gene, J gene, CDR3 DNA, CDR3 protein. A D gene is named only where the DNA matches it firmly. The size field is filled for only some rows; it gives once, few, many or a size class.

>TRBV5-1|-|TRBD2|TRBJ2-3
TGCGCCAGCAGCTCAGGGACTAGCGGGCCCCCGGATACGCAGTATTTT
CASSSGTSGPPDTQYF
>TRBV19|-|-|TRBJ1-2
TGTGCCAGTAGTACCCCAAGGGGGGGGCGGAACTATGGCTACACCTTC
CASSTPRGGRNYGYTF
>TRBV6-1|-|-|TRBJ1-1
TGTGCCAGCAGTGAATTGTGGGGGAACACTGAAGCTTTCTTT
CASSELWGNTEAFF
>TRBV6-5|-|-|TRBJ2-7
TGTGCCAGCAGGTCCATGGGCGGATCCTACGAGCAGTACTTC
CASRSMGGSYEQYF
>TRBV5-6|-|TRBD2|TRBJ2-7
TGTGCCAGCAGCTCAACTAGCGGATCCTACGAGCAGTACTTC
CASSSTSGSYEQYF
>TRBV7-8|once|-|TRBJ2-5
TGTGCCAGCAGCTTAGCGGGCTTAGAGACCCAGTACTTC
CASSLAGLETQYF
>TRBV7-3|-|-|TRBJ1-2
TGTGCCAGCAGCGCACAGGGCGGCTATGGCTACACCTTC
CASSAQGGYGYTF
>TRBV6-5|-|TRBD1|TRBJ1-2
TGTGCCAGCAGTTTAACCGGGACAGTTATCTATGGCTACACCTTC
CASSLTGTVIYGYTF
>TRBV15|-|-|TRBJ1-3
TGTGCCACCAGCAGACTTCAGGGGTTCTCTGGAAACACCATATATTTT
CATSRLQGFSGNTIYF
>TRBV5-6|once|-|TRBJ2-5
TGTGCCAGCAGCTTTGCGGGAAGTGAGACCCAGTACTTC
CASSFAGSETQYF
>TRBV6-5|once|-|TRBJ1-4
TGTGCCAGCAGTTACTCCGGGACCCTAAATGAAAAACTGTTTTTT
CASSYSGTLNEKLFF
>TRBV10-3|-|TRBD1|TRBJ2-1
TGTGCCTCGATGGGTGGGACAGCTTTCAATGAGCAGTTCTTC
CASMGGTAFNEQFF
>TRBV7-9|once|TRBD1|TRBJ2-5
TGTGCCAGCAGATCCCGACAGGGGGCAGAGACCCAGTACTTC
CASRSRQGAETQYF
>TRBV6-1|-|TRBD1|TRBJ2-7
TGTGCCAGCATACCCAGACAGGGGGAGGCCTACGAGCAGTACTTC
CASIPRQGEAYEQYF
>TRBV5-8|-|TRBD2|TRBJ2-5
TGTGCCAGCAGCGGCCCAGCGGGAGAAGAGACCCAGTACTTC
CASSGPAGEETQYF
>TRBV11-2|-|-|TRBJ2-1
TGTGCCAGCAGCTTAGAGGACGGGAGTTTTTTTCATGAGCAGTTCTTC
CASSLEDGSFFHEQFF
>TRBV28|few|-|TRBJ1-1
TGTGCCAGCAGTTTATTGTCCGGATACACTGAAGCTTTCTTT
CASSLLSGYTEAFF
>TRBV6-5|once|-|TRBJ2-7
TGTGCCAGCAGTTCGGAGGGAGGCCGCTCCTACGAGCAGTACTTC
CASSSEGGRSYEQYF
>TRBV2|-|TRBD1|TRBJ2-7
TGTGCCAGCAGGCCCGGACAGGGGGCCGACCACGAGCAGTACTTC
CASRPGQGADHEQYF
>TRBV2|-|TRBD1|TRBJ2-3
TGTGCCAGCAGTGGGGAATCTACAGGGGGCGGAGATACGCAGTATTTT
CASSGESTGGGDTQYF
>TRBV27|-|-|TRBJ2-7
TGTGCCAGCAGTATGGGACGGCGAACCTACGAGCAGTACTTC
CASSMGRRTYEQYF
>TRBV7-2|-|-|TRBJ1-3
TGTGCCAGCAGCCTTTACAGCTCTGGAAACACCATATATTTT
CASSLYSSGNTIYF
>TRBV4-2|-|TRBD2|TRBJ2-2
TGTGCCAGCAGCTGGGGACTAGCGACGAACACCGGGGAGCTGTTTTTT
CASSWGLATNTGELFF
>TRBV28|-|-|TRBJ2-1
TGTGCCAGCAGCCTGGTGGCTAGCAGGAGCTCCTACAATGAGCAGTTCTTC
CASSLVASRSSYNEQFF
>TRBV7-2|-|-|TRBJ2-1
TGTGCCAGCAGCCCCAATCGACACAATGAGCAGTTCTTC
CASSPNRHNEQFF
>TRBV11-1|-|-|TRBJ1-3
TGTGCCAGCAGCCGGGGGATTTCCTCTGGAAACACCATATATTTT
CASSRGISSGNTIYF
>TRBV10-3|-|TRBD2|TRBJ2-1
TGTGCCATCAGTTCCTCTAGCGGGAGGTCAAATGAGCAGTTCTTC
CAISSSSGRSNEQFF
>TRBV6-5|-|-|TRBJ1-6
TGTGCCAGCAGTCGGATCCTAAATTCACCCCTCCACTTT
CASSRILNSPLHF
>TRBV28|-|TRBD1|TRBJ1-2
TGTGCCAGCACCACCCGGGACAGTAGGGGCTACACCTTC
CASTTRDSRGYTF
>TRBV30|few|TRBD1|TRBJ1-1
TGTGCCTGGAGTTCGGGGACAGGGGGTTACGAAGCTTTCTTT
CAWSSGTGGYEAFF
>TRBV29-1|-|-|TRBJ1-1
TGCAGCGTTGGTCTTGGGGGATTAATGGGGGCGGACACTGAAGCTTTCTTT
CSVGLGGLMGADTEAFF
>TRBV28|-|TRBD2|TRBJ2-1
TGTGCCAGCAGTTTTAGCGGGAGTAGGTACAATGAGCAGTTCTTC
CASSFSGSRYNEQFF
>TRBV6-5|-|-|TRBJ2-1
TGTGCCAGCAGTTACTCGCGGCAGGGCCATGAGCAGTTCTTC
CASSYSRQGHEQFF
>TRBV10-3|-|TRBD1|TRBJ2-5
TGTGCCATCAGTGCGGTTAGACAGGGTGTGGAGACCCAGTACTTC
CAISAVRQGVETQYF
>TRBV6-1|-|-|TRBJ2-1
TGTGCCAGCGTCCGGACTATTGTCGATGAGCAGTTCTTC
CASVRTIVDEQFF
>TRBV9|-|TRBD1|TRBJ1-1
TGTGCCAGCAGCGACCTATCGGGACAGGGGTCTGAAGCTTTCTTT
CASSDLSGQGSEAFF
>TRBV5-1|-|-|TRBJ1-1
TGCGCCAGCAGCTTGTCTTCGGGGTCGAACACTGAAGCTTTCTTT
CASSLSSGSNTEAFF
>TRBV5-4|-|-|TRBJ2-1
TGTGCCAGCAGCTTGGTAAGGGACAATGAGCAGTTCTTC
CASSLVRDNEQFF
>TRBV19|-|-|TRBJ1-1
TGTGCCCCGAACCCAAGACAGATGACTAACACTGAAGCTTTCTTT
CAPNPRQMTNTEAFF
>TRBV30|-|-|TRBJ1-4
TGTGCCTGGAGTACCGGGCCCAGAATTCGGGTGGAAAAACTGTTTTTT
CAWSTGPRIRVEKLFF
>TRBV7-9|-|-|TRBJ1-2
TGTGCCAGCAGCTTGCAGGGGTGGGATGGCTACACCTTC
CASSLQGWDGYTF
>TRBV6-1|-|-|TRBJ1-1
TGTGCCAGCAGTGAAGCGCTAAAGGCGGATGAAGCTTTCTTT
CASSEALKADEAFF
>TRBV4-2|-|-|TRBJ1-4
TGTGCCAGCACTCGCGTGGGGGGAGCGCGGGCAACTAATGAAAAACTGTTTTTT
CASTRVGGARATNEKLFF
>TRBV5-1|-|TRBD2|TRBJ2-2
TGCGCCAGCAGCAAGGGACTAGCGGGAGACCGGGACACCGGGGAGCTGTTTTTT
CASSKGLAGDRDTGELFF
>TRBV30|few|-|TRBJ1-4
TGTGCCTCCCAGGCCTCATTCGAGGAAAAACTGTTTTTT
CASQASFEEKLFF
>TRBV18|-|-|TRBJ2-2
TGTGCCAGCTCACCCAGGGTAGCGGTGAACACCGGGGAGCTGTTTTTT
CASSPRVAVNTGELFF
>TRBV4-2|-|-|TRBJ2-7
TGTGCCAGCAGCCCCATAAATCGGGCGGATCAAAGCTCCTACGAGCAGTACTTC
CASSPINRADQSSYEQYF
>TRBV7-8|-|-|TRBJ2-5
TGTGCCAGCAGTCCCCAGGGGCCCCTCGGGACCCAGTACTTC
CASSPQGPLGTQYF
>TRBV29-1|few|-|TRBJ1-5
TGCAGCGTGGCTCAGGGAGGCAATCAGCCCCAGCATTTT
CSVAQGGNQPQHF